One sample yielded the 28 T cell receptor beta chains listed below, sequenced in a study of T cells in Graves' hyperthyroidism and ophthalmopathy. TCR beta CDR3 regions were amplified from RNA. When the TCR CDR3 underwent first-round RT-PCR, the HTBI primer set was used. TCRdb used MiXCR to reprocess the multiplex PCR reads, holding one entry per CDR3 protein. The data contain roughly 580,000 distinct CDR3 sequences, about half of them singletons. Sequences were obtained from peripheral blood or thyroid tissue (not recorded which). The receptor source for this set is a young woman with Graves' hyperthyroidism.

The rearrangement links TRBV20-1 to TRBJ1-1; weak D call: TRBD1 (5 bases). V shed 2 bases and J shed 0 bases, with 16 bases lying between them. This CDR3 is 16 amino acids long. Per germline, CDR1 DFQATT and CDR2 SNEGSKA (reference sequence). The CDR3 nucleotides are TGCAGTGCTAGACCTCCCCGGGGGGGTTTGAACACTGAAGCTTTCTTT. Translation gives CSARPPRGGLNTEAFF.

The chain couples TRBV15 to TRBJ1-4; D gene ambiguous. Trimming took off 1 base at V and 4 bases at J, with 7 bases between the two ends. CDR1 LNHNV and CDR2 YYDKDF come from the germline V gene (reference sequence). The CDR3 spans 14 residues. CDR3 nucleotide sequence: TGTGCCACCAGCAGAGTAGGGAGTAATGAAAAACTGTTTTTT. It is translated as CATSRVGSNEKLFF. The whole variable domain, filled in from reference TRBV15 and TRBJ1-4, reads DAMVIQNPRYQVTQFGKPVTLSCSQTLNHNVMYWYQQKSSQAPKLLFHYYDKDFNNEADTPDNFQSRRPNTSFCFLDIRSPGLGDTAMYLCATSRVGSNEKLFFGSGTQLSVL.

The chain has TRBV20-1 and TRBJ2-7; perhaps TRBD1 as D (6 bases). This CDR3 is 15 amino acids long. Germline CDR1 and CDR2: DFQATT and SNEGSKA (reference sequence). V was clipped by 0 bases and J by 7 bases, with 19 bases between them. CDR3 residues: CSAREQARGQTEQYF. The CDR3 nucleotides read TGCAGTGCTAGAGAACAGGCCAGAGGACAGACGGAGCAGTACTTC.

Many counts were recorded for this clonotype. V gene TRBV2 combines with J gene TRBJ2-2; 7 nucleotides agree with TRBD2. V shed 5 bases, J shed 5 bases, and the junction held 8 bases outside the gene matches. Germline V CDR1 and CDR2: SNHLY, FYNNEI. The CDR3 is 15 amino acids. Written as DNA, the CDR3 is TGTGCCAGCAGTTCTAGCGGAGAGCGGACCGGGGAGCTGTTTTTT. It encodes CASSSSGERTGELFF.

CDR3 residues: CASSLKATMNREQYF. The CDR3 nucleotides read TGCGCCAGCAGCTTGAAAGCTACTATGAATCGCGAGCAGTACTTC. The chain joins TRBV5-1 to TRBJ2-7; D is unresolved. Germline V gene data show CDR1 as SGHRS and CDR2 as YFSETQ. Trimming stripped 1 base from V and 6 bases from J, with 17 bases between. The CDR3 has 15 amino acids.

This clonotype was counted at least ten times. One end of the junction does not line up with germline, which may come from a read error. The chain is built from TRBV10-3 and TRBJ1-5; D remains unclear. Germline V CDR1 and CDR2: ENHRY, SYGVKD. This CDR3 spans 14 amino acids. The CDR3 DNA is TGCGCCAGCAGCACAGACGGTAGCAATCAGCCCCAGCATTTT. Its protein product is CASSTDGSNQPQHF.

This clonotype showed up many times. The gene calls are TRBV7-9 and TRBJ1-6; D might be TRBD1 (5 bases). Trimming left V 3 bases short and J 10 bases short, with 10 bases between. The germline V gene has CDR1 SEHNR and CDR2 FQNEAQ (reference sequence). This CDR3 has 13 residues. DNA of the CDR3: TGTGCCAGCAGCTTTGGGGGAGACTCACCCCTCCACTTT. The encoded protein is CASSFGGDSPLHF.

This clonotype showed up just a few times. V is TRBV5-6 and J is TRBJ1-2, with D possibly TRBD1 on 5 matching bases. The CDR3 sequence is 15 residues long. Trimming cost V 0 bases and J 6 bases, with 15 bases left between them. Germline V gene data show CDR1 as SGHDT and CDR2 as YYEEEE. The CDR3 sequence: CASSLVRQSKHGYTF. The DNA for the CDR3 is TGTGCCAGCAGCTTGGTGAGACAGAGTAAACATGGCTACACCTTC.

The chain employs TRBV25-1 and TRBJ1-2; no definite D call. Germline lookup yields CDR1 MGHDK and CDR2 SYGVNS. The CDR3 contains 12 residues. V lost 8 bases and J 10 bases, leaving 17 bases between the germline ends. The DNA of the CDR3 is TGTGCCAGCTGTCCGAACTCGGGATACTACACCTTC. Translation: CASCPNSGYYTF.

Turning to this clonotype: Without the conserved terminal phenylalanine or tryptophan, this CDR3 likely stems from a read error. The chain is built from TRBV4-3 and TRBJ2-7; D might be TRBD2 (6 bases). The CDR3 loop spans 13 amino acids. V lost 5 bases, J lost 0 bases, and 8 bases lay in between. CDR1 and CDR2 from the germline V gene are LGHNA and YSLEER. The CDR3 DNA follows: TGCGCCAGCAGCGAGGGACTCTCCTACGAGCAGTACCTC. Amino acid sequence: CASSEGLSYEQYL.

The chain employs TRBV6-1 and TRBJ2-3; tentatively, D is TRBD1 (6 bases). The CDR3 loop spans 15 amino acids. Germline-derived CDR1 and CDR2 are MNHNS and SASEGT. V was trimmed by 7 bases and J by 2 bases, leaving 16 bases between them. The DNA for the CDR3 is TGTGCCAGCAAACAGGGTCCGGACCACACAGATACGCAGTATTTT. It codes for CASKQGPDHTDTQYF.

CDR3 in DNA: TGTGCCAGCAGCCAGACAGGAGAGAACACTGAAGCTTTCTTT. This codes for CASSQTGENTEAFF. The chain has TRBV3-1 and TRBJ1-1, with D tentatively TRBD1 (6 bases). CDR1 is LGHDT and CDR2 is YNNKEL in the germline V gene (reference sequence). V lost 3 bases and J lost 1, with 9 bases in between. The CDR3 has 14 amino acids.

This clonotype occurred a few times. The chain links TRBV20-1 to TRBJ2-5, with a tentative D call TRBD1 (5 bases). This CDR3 comprises 13 residues. V lost 4 bases and J lost 2, with 11 bases in between. CDR1 and CDR2 from the germline V gene are DFQATT and SNEGSKA (reference sequence). In DNA form, the CDR3 reads TGCAGTGCTACCCCAGGGAATCAAGAGACCCAGTACTTC. Residues: CSATPGNQETQYF.

The CDR3 is CASSQDYEAFF. For the CDR3, the DNA is TGTGCCAGCAGCCAAGATTACGAAGCTTTCTTT. This chain uses TRBV4-2 with TRBJ1-1; unclear D gene. The CDR3 totals 11 residues. Germline V lookup: CDR1 LGHNA, CDR2 YNFKEQ. Trimming removed 0 bases at V and 8 bases at J, with 4 bases between.

This clonotype was seen ten or more times. The genes are TRBV29-1 and TRBJ1-1; D remains ambiguous. Germline CDR1 is SQVTM and CDR2 is ANQGSEA. Trimming took 0 bases from V and 7 from J, leaving 15 bases between them. The CDR3 runs to 14 residues. CDR3 protein: CSVEEGRAQNEAFF. The CDR3 coding sequence is TGCAGCGTTGAAGAAGGCCGGGCTCAAAATGAAGCTTTCTTT.

The chain employs TRBV20-1 and TRBJ2-7; 9 positions match TRBD2. The length of the CDR3 is 14 residues. Germline loops: CDR1 DFQATT, CDR2 SNEGSKA (reference sequence). Unmatched junction bases numbered 10, after V lost 7 bases and J lost 3 bases. CDR3 sequence reads: CSGLAVRGSYEQYF. The CDR3 DNA reads as TGCAGTGGACTAGCGGTTAGAGGGAGCTACGAGCAGTACTTC.

Many counts were recorded for this clonotype. This chain uses TRBV24-1 with TRBJ1-1; D not certain. The CDR3 consists of 13 residues. Germline loops: CDR1 KGHDR, CDR2 SFDVKD. Trimming removed 4 bases at V and 0 bases at J, with 5 bases between. CDR3 bases: TGTGCCACCAGTGACTGGATGAACACTGAAGCTTTCTTT. Protein product: CATSDWMNTEAFF.

About this clonotype itself: Germline is not matched at one junction end, which may reflect a read error. The gene calls are TRBV24-1 and TRBJ1-1; 8 bases match TRBD1. The germline CDR1 and CDR2 sequences are KGHDR and SFDVKD. This CDR3 is built from 14 residues. This CDR3 reads CASSADRVSTEAFF. In DNA, the CDR3 is TGTGCCAGCAGTGCGGACAGGGTGTCCACTGAAGCTTTCTTT.

This chain links TRBV25-1 with TRBJ1-2; D not resolved. There are 13 residues in the CDR3. Germline lookup yields CDR1 MGHDK and CDR2 SYGVNS. Trimming removed 1 base at V and 4 bases at J, with 7 bases between. CDR3 nucleotide sequence: TGTGCCAGCAGTGAATTGGAGGCCTATGGCTACACCTTC. Translated: CASSELEAYGYTF.

This clonotype appeared a few times. The V and J genes are TRBV7-9 and TRBJ2-7; 7 bases match TRBD2. The germline CDR1 and CDR2 sequences are SEHNR and FQNEAQ (reference sequence). The CDR3 runs to 14 residues. V was clipped by 5 bases and J by 4 bases; unmatched bases: 8. CDR3 DNA sequence: TGTGCCAGCAGCCCAACGGGACTAACGTACGAGCAGTACTTC. As protein: CASSPTGLTYEQYF.

The chain employs TRBV7-8 and TRBJ2-5; 8 bases are shared with TRBD1. CDR1 SGHVS and CDR2 FQNEAQ come from the germline V gene. V dropped 5 bases and J dropped 2; count of bases not matched to a gene: 7. The CDR3 runs 15 residues. CDR3 sequence reads: CASSPETGVQETQYF. The CDR3 DNA reads TGTGCCAGCAGCCCAGAGACAGGGGTTCAAGAGACCCAGTACTTC. The full variable domain, its missing parts supplied by reference TRBV7-8 and TRBJ2-5, is GAGVSQSPRYKVAKRGQDVALRCDPISGHVSLFWYQQALGQGPEFLTYFQNEAQLDKSGLPSDRFFAERPEGSVSTLKIQRTQQEDSAVYLCASSPETGVQETQYFGPGTRLLVL.

V is TRBV2 and J is TRBJ1-6; 7 bases are a match to TRBD1. This CDR3 is built from 14 residues. Germline loops: CDR1 SNHLY, CDR2 FYNNEI. With 5 bases clipped from V and 10 bases from J, the junction kept 8 bases outside the gene matches. The CDR3: CASSYSRQGSPLHF. DNA for the CDR3: TGTGCCAGCAGTTACTCCCGACAGGGCTCACCCCTCCACTTT.

The chain links TRBV12-3 or TRBV12-4 to TRBJ2-2, with D maybe TRBD2 (6 bases). Deletions cut 8 bases from V and 6 bases from J, with 10 bases between. This CDR3 contains 12 residues. The CDR3 DNA sequence: TGTGCCAGCGGTCCGGGGGCCGGGGAGCTGTTTTTT. Amino acid sequence: CASGPGAGELFF.

This clonotype has a count of ten or more. The rearrangement joins TRBV7-9 to TRBJ1-6, with D uncertain. The germline gives CDR1 SEHNR, CDR2 FQNEAQ (reference sequence). This CDR3 has 14 residues. V lost 5 bases and J lost 6, with 11 bases in between. This CDR3 is CASSRLFGNSPLHF. CDR3 nucleotides: TGTGCCAGCAGCAGGCTCTTTGGTAATTCACCCCTCCACTTT.

The chain uses TRBV29-1 and TRBJ1-5, with 8 bases aligning to TRBD1. This CDR3 has 11 residues. V gave up 7 bases and J gave up 14 bases; unmatched junction bases: 10. CDR1 is SQVTM, CDR2 ANQGSEA, per germline. The CDR3 reads CSAGQGRYEHF. Written as DNA, the CDR3 is TGCAGCGCCGGACAGGGTCGTTACGAGCATTTT.

The V call is TRBV2, the J call TRBJ1-3; the D gene is possibly TRBD1 (6 bases). The V gene lost 8 bases and the J gene lost 0 bases, with 23 bases spanning the gap. The CDR3 totals 18 residues. The V gene's germline CDR1 is SNHLY and CDR2 FYNNEI. As DNA, the CDR3 is TGTGCCAGCGGCAGGGGTCTCCACGCCACCTTCTCTGGAAACACCATATATTTT. This translates into CASGRGLHATFSGNTIYF.

This clonotype was picked up a small number of times. This sequence joins TRBV6-4 and TRBJ1-2, with 8 bases aligning to TRBD1. Trimming cost V 0 bases and J 8 bases; bases outside gene matches: 11. The V gene's germline CDR1 is MRHNA and CDR2 SNTAGT. The CDR3 extends over 16 amino acids. CDR3 amino acids: CASSDSGRGLIDGYTF. CDR3 bases: TGTGCCAGCAGTGACTCGGGCAGGGGGCTAATCGACGGCTACACCTTC.

About this clonotype itself: A junction boundary mismatches the germline segment, possibly from a read error. The chain has TRBV5-1 and TRBJ1-2; TRBD1 matches at 7 bases. There are 11 residues in the CDR3. Germline assignment: CDR1 SGHRS and CDR2 YFSETQ. The chain's CDR3 is CASSGGDSNSF. Written as DNA, the CDR3 is TGCGCCAGCAGCGGCGGGGACAGCAACTCCTTC. Complete variable domain (other parts from reference TRBV5-1 and TRBJ1-2): KAGVTQTPRYLIKTRGQQVTLSCSPISGHRSVSWYQQTPGQGLQFLFEYFSETQRNKGNFPGRFSGRQFSNSRSEMNVSTLELGDSALYLCASSGGDSNSFGSGTRLTVV.